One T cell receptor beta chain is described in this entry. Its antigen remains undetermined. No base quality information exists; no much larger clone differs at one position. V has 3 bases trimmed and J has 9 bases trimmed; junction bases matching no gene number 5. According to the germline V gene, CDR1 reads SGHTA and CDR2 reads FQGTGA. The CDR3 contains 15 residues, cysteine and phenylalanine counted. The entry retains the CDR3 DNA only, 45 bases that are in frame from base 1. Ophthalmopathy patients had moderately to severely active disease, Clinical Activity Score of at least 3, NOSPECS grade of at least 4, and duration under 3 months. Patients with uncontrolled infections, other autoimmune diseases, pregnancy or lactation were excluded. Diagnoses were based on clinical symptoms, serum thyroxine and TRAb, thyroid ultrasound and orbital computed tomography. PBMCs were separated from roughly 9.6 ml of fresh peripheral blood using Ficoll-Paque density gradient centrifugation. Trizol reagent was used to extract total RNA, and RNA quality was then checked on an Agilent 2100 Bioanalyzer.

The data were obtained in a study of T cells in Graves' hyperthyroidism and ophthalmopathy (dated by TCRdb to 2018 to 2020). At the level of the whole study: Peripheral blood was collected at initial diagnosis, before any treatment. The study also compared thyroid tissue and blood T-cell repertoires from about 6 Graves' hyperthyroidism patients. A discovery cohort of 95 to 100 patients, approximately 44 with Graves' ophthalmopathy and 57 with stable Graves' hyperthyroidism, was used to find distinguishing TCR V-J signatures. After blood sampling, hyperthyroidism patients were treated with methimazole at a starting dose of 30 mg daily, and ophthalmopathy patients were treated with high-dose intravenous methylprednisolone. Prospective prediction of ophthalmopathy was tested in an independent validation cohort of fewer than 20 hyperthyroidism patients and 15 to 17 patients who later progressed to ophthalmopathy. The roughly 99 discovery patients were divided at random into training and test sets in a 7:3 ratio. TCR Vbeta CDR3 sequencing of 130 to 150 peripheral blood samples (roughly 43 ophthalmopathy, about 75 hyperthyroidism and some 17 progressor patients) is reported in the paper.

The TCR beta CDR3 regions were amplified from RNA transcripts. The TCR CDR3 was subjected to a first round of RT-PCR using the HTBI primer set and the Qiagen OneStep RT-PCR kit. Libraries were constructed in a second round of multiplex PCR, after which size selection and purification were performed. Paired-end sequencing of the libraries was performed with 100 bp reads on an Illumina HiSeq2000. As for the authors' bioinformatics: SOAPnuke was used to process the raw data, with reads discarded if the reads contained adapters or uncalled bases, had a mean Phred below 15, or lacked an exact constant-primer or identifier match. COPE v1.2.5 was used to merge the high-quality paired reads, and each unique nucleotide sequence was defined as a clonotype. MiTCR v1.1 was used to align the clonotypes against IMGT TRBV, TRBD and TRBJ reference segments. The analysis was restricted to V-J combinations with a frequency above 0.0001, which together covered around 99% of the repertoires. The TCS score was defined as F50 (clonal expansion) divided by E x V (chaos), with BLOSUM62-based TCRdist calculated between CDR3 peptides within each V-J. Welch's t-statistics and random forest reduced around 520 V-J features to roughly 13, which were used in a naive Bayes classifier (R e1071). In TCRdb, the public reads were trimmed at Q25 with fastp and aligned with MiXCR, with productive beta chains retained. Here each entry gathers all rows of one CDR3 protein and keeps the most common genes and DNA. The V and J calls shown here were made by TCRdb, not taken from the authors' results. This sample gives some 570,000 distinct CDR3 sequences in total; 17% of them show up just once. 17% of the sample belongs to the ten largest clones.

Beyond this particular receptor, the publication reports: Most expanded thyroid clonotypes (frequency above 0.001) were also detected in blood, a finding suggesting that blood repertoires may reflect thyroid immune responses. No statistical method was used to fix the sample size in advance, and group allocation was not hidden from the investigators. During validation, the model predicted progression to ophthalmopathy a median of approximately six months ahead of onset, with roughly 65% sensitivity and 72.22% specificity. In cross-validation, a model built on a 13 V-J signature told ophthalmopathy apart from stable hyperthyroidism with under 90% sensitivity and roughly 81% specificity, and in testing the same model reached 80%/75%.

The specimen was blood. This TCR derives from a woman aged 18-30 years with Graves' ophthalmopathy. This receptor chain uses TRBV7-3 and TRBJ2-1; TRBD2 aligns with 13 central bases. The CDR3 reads CASSFGLAGASEQFF. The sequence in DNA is TGTGCCAGCAGCTTCGGACTAGCGGGAGCTAGTGAGCAGTTCTTC.